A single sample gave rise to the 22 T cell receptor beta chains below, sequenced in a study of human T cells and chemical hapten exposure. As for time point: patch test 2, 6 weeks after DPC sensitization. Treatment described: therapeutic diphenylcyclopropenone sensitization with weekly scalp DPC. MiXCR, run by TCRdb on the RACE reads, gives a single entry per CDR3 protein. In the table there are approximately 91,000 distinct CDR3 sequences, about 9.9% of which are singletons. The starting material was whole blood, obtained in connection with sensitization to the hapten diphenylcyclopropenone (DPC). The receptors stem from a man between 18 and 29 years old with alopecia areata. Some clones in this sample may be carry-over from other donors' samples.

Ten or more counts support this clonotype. The CDR3 protein is CATRKDRAAYEQYF. Written as DNA, the CDR3 is TGTGCCACCAGGAAGGACAGGGCTGCCTACGAGCAGTACTTC. The V and J genes are TRBV15 and TRBJ2-7; 8 bases fit TRBD1. Germline V gene sequence: CDR1 LNHNV, CDR2 YYDKDF (reference sequence). V shed 6 bases, J shed 2 bases, and the junction held 6 bases outside the gene matches. The CDR3 is 14 amino acids.

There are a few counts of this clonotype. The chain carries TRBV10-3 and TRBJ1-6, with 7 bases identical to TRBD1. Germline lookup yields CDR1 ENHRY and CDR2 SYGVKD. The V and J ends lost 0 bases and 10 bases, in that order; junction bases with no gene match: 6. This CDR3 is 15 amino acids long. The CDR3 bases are TGTGCCATCAGTGAGTCAAGACAGGGAAGGTCACCCCTCCACTTT. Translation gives CAISESRQGRSPLHF.

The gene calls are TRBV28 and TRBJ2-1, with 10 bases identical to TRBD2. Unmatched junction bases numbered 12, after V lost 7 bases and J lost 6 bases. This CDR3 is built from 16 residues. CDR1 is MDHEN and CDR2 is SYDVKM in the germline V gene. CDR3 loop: CASTDWSGGAANEQFF. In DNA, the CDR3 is TGTGCCAGCACGGATTGGAGCGGGGGGGCCGCCAATGAGCAGTTCTTC.

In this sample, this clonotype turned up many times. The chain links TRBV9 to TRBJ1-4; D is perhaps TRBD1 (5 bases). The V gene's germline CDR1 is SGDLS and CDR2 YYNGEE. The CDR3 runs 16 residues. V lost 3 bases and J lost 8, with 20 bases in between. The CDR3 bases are TGTGCCAGCAGCGCGGGGACGTGGGGTTGGGAGGAAAAACTGTTTTTT. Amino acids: CASSAGTWGWEEKLFF.

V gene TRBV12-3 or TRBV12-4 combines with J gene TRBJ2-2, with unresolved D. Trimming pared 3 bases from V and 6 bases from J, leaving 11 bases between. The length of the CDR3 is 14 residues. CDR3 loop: CASSFLSRPGELFF. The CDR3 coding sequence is TGTGCCAGCAGTTTCCTGAGCCGGCCCGGGGAGCTGTTTTTT.

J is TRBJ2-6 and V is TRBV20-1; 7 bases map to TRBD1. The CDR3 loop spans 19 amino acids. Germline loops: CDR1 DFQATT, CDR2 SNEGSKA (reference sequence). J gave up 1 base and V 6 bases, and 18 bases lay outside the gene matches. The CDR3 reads CSARPWAGDSISGANVLTF. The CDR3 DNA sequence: TGCAGTGCCCGACCCTGGGCAGGGGACAGTATTTCTGGGGCCAACGTCCTGACTTTC.

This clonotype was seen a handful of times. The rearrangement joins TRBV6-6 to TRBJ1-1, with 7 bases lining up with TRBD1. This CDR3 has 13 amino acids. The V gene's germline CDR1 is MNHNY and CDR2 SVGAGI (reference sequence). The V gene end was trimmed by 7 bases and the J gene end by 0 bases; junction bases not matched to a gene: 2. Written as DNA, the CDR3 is TGTGCCAGCAACGACAGGGTGAACACTGAAGCTTTCTTT. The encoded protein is CASNDRVNTEAFF.

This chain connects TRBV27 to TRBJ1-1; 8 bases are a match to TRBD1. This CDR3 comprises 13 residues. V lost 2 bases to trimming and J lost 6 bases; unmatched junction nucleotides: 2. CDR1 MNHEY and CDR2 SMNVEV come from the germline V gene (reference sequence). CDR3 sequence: CASSLARGPEAFF. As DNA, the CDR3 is TGTGCCAGCAGTTTAGCCAGGGGGCCTGAAGCTTTCTTT.

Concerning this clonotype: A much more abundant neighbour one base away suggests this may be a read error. The CDR3 DNA reads as TGTGCCAGCAGCGCAGACAGATTCTCTGGAAACACCATACATTTT. It codes for CASSADRFSGNTIHF. The chain recombines TRBV9 with TRBJ1-3, with D perhaps matching TRBD1 (5 bases). Germline assignment: CDR1 SGDLS and CDR2 YYNGEE. This CDR3 is 15 amino acids long.

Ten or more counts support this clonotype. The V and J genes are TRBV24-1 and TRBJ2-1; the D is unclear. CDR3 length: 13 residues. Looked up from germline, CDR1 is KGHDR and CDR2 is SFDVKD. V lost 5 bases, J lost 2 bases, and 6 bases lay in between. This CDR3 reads CATSVGTYNEQFF. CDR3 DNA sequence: TGTGCCACCAGTGTTGGGACCTACAATGAGCAGTTCTTC.

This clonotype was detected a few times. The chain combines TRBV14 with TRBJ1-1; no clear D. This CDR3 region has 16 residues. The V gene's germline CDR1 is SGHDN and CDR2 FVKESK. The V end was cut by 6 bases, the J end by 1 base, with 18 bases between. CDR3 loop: CASSIRRGLTNTEAFF. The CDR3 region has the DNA TGTGCCAGCAGTATCCGTCGAGGGCTCACGAACACTGAAGCTTTCTTT.

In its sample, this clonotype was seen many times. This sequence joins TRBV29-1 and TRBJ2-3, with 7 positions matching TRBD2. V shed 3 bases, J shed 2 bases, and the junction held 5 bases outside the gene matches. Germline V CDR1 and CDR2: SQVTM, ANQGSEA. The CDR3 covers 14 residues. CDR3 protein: CSVEAGETTDTQYF. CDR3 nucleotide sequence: TGCAGCGTTGAGGCGGGGGAGACCACAGATACGCAGTATTTT.

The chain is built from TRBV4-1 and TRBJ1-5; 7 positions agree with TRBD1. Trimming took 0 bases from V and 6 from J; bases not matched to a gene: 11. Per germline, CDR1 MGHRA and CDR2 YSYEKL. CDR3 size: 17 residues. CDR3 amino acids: CASSQDSSEGAGQPQHF. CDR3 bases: TGCGCCAGCAGCCAAGATTCGTCGGAGGGGGCAGGTCAGCCCCAGCATTTT.

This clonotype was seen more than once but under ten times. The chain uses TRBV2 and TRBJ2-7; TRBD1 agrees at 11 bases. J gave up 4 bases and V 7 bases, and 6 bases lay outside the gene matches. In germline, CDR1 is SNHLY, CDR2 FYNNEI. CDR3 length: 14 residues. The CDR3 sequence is CASNSGTGGYEQYF. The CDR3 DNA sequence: TGTGCCAGCAATTCCGGGACAGGGGGGTACGAGCAGTACTTC.

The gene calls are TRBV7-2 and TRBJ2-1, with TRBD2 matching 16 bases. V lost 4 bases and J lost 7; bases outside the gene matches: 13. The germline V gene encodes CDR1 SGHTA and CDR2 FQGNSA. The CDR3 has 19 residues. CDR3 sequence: CASSSRRRGLAGGLNEQFF. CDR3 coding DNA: TGTGCCAGCAGCTCCCGCCGGAGGGGACTAGCGGGGGGGCTGAATGAGCAGTTCTTC.

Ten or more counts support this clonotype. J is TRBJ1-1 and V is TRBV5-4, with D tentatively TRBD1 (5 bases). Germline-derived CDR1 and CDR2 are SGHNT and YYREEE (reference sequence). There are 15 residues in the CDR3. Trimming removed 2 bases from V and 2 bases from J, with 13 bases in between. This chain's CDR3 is CASSFDGGPNTEAFF. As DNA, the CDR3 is TGTGCCAGCAGCTTCGATGGGGGTCCTAACACTGAAGCTTTCTTT.

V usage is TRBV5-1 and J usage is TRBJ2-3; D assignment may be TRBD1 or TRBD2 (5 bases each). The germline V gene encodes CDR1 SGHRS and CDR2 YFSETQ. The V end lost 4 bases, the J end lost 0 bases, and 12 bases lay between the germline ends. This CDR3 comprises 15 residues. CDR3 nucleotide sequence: TGCGCCAGCAGCCACCGGGACGATAGCACAGATACGCAGTATTTT. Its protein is CASSHRDDSTDTQYF.

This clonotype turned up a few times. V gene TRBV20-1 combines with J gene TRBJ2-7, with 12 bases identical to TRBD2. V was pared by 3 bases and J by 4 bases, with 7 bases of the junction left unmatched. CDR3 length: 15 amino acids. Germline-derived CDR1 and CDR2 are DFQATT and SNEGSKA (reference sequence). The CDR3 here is CSASQGLAGSYEQYV. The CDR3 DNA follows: TGCAGTGCTAGTCAAGGACTAGCGGGGAGTTACGAGCAGTACGTC.

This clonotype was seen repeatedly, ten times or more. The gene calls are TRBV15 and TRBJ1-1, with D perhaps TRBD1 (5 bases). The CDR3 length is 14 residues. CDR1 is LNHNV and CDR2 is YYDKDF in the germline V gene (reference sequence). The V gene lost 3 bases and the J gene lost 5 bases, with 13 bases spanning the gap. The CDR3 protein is CATSSGDQGTEAFF. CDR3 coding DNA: TGTGCCACCAGCAGCGGGGACCAGGGAACTGAAGCTTTCTTT.

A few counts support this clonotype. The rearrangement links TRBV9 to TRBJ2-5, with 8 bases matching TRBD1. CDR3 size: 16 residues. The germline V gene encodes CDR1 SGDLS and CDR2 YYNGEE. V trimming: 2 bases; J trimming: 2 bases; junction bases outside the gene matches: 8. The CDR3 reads CASSVPGTGVQETQYF. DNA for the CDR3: TGTGCCAGCAGCGTCCCGGGGACAGGAGTACAAGAGACCCAGTACTTC. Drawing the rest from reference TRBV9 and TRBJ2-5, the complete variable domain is DSGVTQTPKHLITATGQRVTLRCSPRSGDLSVYWYQQSLDQGLQFLIQYYNGEERAKGNILERFSAQQFPDLHSELNLSSLELGDSALYFCASSVPGTGVQETQYFGPGTRLLVL.

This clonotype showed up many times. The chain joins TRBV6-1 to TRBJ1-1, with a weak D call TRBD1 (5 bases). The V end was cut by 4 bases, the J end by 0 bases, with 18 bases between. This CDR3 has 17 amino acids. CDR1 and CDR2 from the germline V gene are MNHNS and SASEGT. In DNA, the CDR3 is TGTGCCAGCAGTGGAGCGGACGGACACCTTCTGAACACTGAAGCTTTCTTT. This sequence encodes CASSGADGHLLNTEAFF.

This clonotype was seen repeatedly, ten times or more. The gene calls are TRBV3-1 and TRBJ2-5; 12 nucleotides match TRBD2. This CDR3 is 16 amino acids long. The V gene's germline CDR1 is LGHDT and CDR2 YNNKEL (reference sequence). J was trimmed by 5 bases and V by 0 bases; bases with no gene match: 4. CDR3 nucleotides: TGTGCCAGCAGCCAAGATCTGGGACTAGCGGGCGAGACCCAGTACTTC. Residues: CASSQDLGLAGETQYF.